This TCR beta chain was documented in a study of blood T cell repertoires in COVID-19. Study overall: In each case, the material was cDNA or gDNA derived from T cells, B-cell-depleted T cells, or PBMCs.

The CDR3 covers 14 residues. Germline V CDR1 and CDR2: SGDLS, YYNGEE. V gave up 1 base and J gave up 7 bases, with 14 bases separating them. Per the study methods: Scientists estimated how many nucleated cells there were by amplifying reference gene primers. Sequenced by immunoSEQ multiplex PCR; TCRdb stores in-frame clones only, minus some. V and J calls and clone size are as listed in that table; D and trimming were resolved from the DNA. The sample includes under 150,000 clones, roughly 84% of them seen just once. Sequenced material: PBMCs or T cells enriched from blood (not recorded which). This chain links TRBV9 with TRBJ1-2, with D perhaps TRBD1 (5 bases). The receptor comes from a man in his fifties in a cohort exposed to, infected with or recovered from COVID-19 (not recorded which). The CDR3 sequence: CASSVNQGSAGYTF. The CDR3 coding sequence is TGTGCCAGCAGCGTAAATCAGGGTTCCGCTGGCTACACCTTC.